This T cell receptor (beta chain) was retrieved from a study of shared clonotypes between healthy human individuals. The study's findings and limits: It was observed that roughly 5.5% of naive CD4 clonotypes were shared across a handful of donors.

Trimming cost V 4 bases and J 8 bases, with 13 bases left between them. Germline V lookup: CDR1 SGHNT, CDR2 YYREEE (reference sequence). There are 14 residues in the CDR3. Note on this clone: Its antigen remains unknown.

Data came from immunoSEQ multiplex PCR; TCRdb stores just in-frame clones and leaves some out. The sample has a few million clones; over 85% are singletons. None of the donors, who were healthy HIV-negative adults, had recently had acute infections or vaccinations. This chain joins TRBV5-4 and TRBJ1-6, with D uncertain. Input material: naive CD4+ T cells from PBMCs. The subset here: CD45RA+ positively selected. The receptor was isolated from a man aged 18-30 years in good health. Some clones in this sample may be carry-over from other donors' samples. The CDR3 protein is CASSPTRSYSPLHF. The CDR3 DNA is TGTGCCAGCAGCCCGACAAGGAGCTATTCACCCCTCCACTTT.